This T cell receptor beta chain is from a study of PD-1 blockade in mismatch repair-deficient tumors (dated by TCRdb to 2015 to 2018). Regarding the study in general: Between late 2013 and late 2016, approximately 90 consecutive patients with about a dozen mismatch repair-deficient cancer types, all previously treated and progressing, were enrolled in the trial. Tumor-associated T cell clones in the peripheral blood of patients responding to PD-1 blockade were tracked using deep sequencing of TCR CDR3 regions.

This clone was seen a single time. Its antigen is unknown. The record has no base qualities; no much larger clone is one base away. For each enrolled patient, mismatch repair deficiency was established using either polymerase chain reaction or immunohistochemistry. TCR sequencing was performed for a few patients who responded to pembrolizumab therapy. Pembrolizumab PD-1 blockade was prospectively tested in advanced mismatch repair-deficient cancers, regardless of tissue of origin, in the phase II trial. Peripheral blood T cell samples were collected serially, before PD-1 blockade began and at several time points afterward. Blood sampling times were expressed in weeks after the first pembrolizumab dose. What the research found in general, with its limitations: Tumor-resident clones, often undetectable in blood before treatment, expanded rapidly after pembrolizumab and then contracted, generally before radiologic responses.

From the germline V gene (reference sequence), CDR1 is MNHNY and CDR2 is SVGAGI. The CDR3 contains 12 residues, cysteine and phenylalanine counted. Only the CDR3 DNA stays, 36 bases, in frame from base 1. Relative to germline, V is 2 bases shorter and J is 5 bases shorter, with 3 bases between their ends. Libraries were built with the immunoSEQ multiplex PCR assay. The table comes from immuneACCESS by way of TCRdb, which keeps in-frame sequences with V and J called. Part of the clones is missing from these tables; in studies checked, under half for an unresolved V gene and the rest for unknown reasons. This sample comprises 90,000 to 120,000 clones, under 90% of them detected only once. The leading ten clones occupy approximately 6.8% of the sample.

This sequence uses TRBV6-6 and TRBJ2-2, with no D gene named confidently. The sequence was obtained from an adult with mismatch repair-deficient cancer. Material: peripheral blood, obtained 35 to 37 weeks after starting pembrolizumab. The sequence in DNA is TGTGCCAGCAGTTACGGGACCGGGGAGCTGTTTTTT. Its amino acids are CASSYGTGELFF.